This T cell receptor (beta chain) was sequenced for a study of cytomegalovirus exposure and HLA in healthy donors. Findings and limits, study-wide: Links to common viral pathogens appeared, in a later analysis, for several of the most significant clusters.

The PCR was carried out with 60 Vbeta primers and 13 Jbeta primers. TCRdb's table, derived via immunoSEQ multiplex PCR, lists solely in-frame clones and lacks some. The table lists some 75,000 clones. The CDR3 consists of 14 residues. The V and J ends lost 5 bases and 5 bases, in that order; junction bases with no gene match: 8. Germline V lookup: CDR1 SGHTA, CDR2 FQGNSA. As regards this clone: What it recognizes is unknown.

The sample taken for sequencing was PBMCs. This clonotype was obtained from a man between 40 and 49 years old in good health and CMV-seronegative. This sequence joins TRBV7-2 and TRBJ2-7; TRBD1 matches at 8 bases. The CDR3 DNA is TGTGCCAGCAGCCTCAGACAGGGGCCCCACGAGCAGTACTTC. This sequence encodes CASSLRQGPHEQYF.